Listed below are T cell receptor beta chains from one sample, sequenced in a study of CD8+CD57+ T cells in acquired aplastic anemia. MiXCR, applied by TCRdb to the reads, yields one record per CDR3 protein. The table records around 200,000 distinct CDR3 sequences, roughly 50% of them present only once. Sample: sorted CD4+, CD8+, or CD8+CD57+ T cells (not recorded which) from PBMCs. The receptors come from a human donor with aplastic anemia. The CDR3 runs from the conserved cysteine through the conserved F or W. Only some rows state a clone size, as once, few, many or a class for expanded clones.

TRBJ2-2	14	-	TRBV2	CASKVGQNTGELFF
TRBJ2-7	13	many	TRBV2	CASRKGLIYEQYF
TRBJ2-2	14	-	TRBV2	CASSEGLRAGELFF
TRBJ2-7	14	few	TRBV20-1	CSALRQGASYEQYF
TRBJ2-7	11	-	TRBV19	CASSQQVGRYF
TRBJ2-3	13	-	TRBV20-1	CSARDAGTGTQYF
TRBJ2-2	14	-	TRBV12-3/TRBV12-4	CASIGQGNRGELFF
TRBJ2-7	13	few	TRBV7-9	CASSRGGYSEQYF
TRBJ1-5	18	-	TRBV5-1	CASSLLGTDGYSNQPQHF
TRBJ1-6	14	-	TRBV2	CASSETGLGSPLHF
TRBJ2-3	14	-	TRBV5-1	CASSAQTGENTQYF
TRBJ2-3	15	many	TRBV19	CASSPSTGGPDTQYF
TRBJ1-2	10	many	TRBV10-1	CASTPRGYTF
TRBJ2-7	13	-	TRBV20-1	CSAMPGQTYEQYF
TRBJ2-1	14	many	TRBV6-1	CASIGTLGDNEQFF
TRBJ1-6	15	-	TRBV15	CATSSPTGANSPLHF
TRBJ1-2	14	-	TRBV10-3	CAISAGTGNYGYTF
TRBJ2-7	11	once	TRBV20-1	CSAFGGEEQYF
TRBJ1-6	15	-	TRBV7-2	CASSLSRDPNSPLHF
TRBJ2-7	17	-	TRBV7-2	CASSLGETSGASYEQYF
TRBJ1-6	19	-	TRBV6-4	CASSERPQTASSYNSPLHF
TRBJ2-1	15	many	TRBV6-5	CASNRKRQEAGEQFF
TRBJ1-1	15	few	TRBV29-1	CSVEDRDSGDTEAFF
TRBJ1-1	10	-	TRBV2	CASSENTAFF
TRBJ2-3	13	-	TRBV30	CAWSSVGTDTQYF
TRBJ1-5	13	-	TRBV2	CASSPDGGQPQHF
TRBJ2-7	15	many	TRBV6-1	CASSEGQGGPYEQYF
TRBJ2-3	18	many	TRBV12-3/TRBV12-4	CASSLGLGGLARTDTQYF
TRBJ1-5	14	once	TRBV20-1	CSAAGLAGAQPQHF
TRBJ1-3	15	many	TRBV9	CASSPGRHSGNTIYF
TRBJ2-7	13	-	TRBV20-1	CSAPRPSSYEQYF
TRBJ1-2	17	-	TRBV19	CASSTTGAVGSNYGYTF
TRBJ1-6	12	-	TRBV7-2	CASSLAGSPLHF
TRBJ2-1	16	-	TRBV5-1	CASSQYGTAGGSLWFF
TRBJ2-1	12	-	TRBV10-3	CAISYGSNEQFF
TRBJ2-2	16	many	TRBV6-1	CASSESGRGRTGELFF
TRBJ2-7	15	-	TRBV15	CATSRGGQGGVEQYF
TRBJ2-4	17	-	TRBV5-8	CASSSRDRDGFGNIQYF
TRBJ2-2	15	many	TRBV7-9	CASSLEGLAGLELFF
TRBJ2-7	17	many	TRBV5-1	CASSLAGVRLRSYEQYF
TRBJ2-6	14	-	TRBV7-8	CASLRSSGANVLTF
TRBJ1-2	14	few	TRBV19	CASSIGQGGYGYTF
TRBJ2-5	18	many	TRBV7-9	CASSFPPAGTGIEETQYF
TRBJ1-2	13	many	TRBV29-1	CSVERQGNYGYTF
TRBJ2-1	11	-	TRBV5-1	CASSLGGVQFF
TRBJ1-2	16	many	TRBV4-1	CASSQAGVNPHYGYTF